Reported below is one T cell receptor (beta chain). The sample comes from a study of blood T cell repertoires in COVID-19. Across the whole study: Some COVID-19 samples were acute and others convalescent; all came from the United States, Italy and Spain. PBMCs, B-cell-depleted T cells, or T cells were the source of the cDNA or gDNA that made up the material.

V was pared by 0 bases and J by 6 bases, with 3 bases of the junction left unmatched. The CDR3 totals 15 residues. Germline CDR1 and CDR2: SGHNT and YYREEE (reference sequence). In the authors' workflow: It was from reference gene primer amplification that nucleated cell counts were estimated. Clones were sequenced by immunoSEQ multiplex PCR, and TCRdb holds only the in-frame ones, with some missing. The V and J calls and the clone size are those of that table, but D and trimming were determined from the DNA. In the table there are roughly 230,000 clones, 75% to 85% of which are singletons. The specimen sequenced was peripheral blood. The clonotype comes from a woman aged 50 to 60 with acute or convalescent COVID-19. V is TRBV5-4 and J is TRBJ2-2; TRBD1 agrees at 9 bases. The CDR3 spells CASSLGGTGPGELFF. Here the CDR3 DNA reads TGTGCCAGCAGCTTGGGGGGGACAGGGCCCGGGGAGCTGTTTTTT.